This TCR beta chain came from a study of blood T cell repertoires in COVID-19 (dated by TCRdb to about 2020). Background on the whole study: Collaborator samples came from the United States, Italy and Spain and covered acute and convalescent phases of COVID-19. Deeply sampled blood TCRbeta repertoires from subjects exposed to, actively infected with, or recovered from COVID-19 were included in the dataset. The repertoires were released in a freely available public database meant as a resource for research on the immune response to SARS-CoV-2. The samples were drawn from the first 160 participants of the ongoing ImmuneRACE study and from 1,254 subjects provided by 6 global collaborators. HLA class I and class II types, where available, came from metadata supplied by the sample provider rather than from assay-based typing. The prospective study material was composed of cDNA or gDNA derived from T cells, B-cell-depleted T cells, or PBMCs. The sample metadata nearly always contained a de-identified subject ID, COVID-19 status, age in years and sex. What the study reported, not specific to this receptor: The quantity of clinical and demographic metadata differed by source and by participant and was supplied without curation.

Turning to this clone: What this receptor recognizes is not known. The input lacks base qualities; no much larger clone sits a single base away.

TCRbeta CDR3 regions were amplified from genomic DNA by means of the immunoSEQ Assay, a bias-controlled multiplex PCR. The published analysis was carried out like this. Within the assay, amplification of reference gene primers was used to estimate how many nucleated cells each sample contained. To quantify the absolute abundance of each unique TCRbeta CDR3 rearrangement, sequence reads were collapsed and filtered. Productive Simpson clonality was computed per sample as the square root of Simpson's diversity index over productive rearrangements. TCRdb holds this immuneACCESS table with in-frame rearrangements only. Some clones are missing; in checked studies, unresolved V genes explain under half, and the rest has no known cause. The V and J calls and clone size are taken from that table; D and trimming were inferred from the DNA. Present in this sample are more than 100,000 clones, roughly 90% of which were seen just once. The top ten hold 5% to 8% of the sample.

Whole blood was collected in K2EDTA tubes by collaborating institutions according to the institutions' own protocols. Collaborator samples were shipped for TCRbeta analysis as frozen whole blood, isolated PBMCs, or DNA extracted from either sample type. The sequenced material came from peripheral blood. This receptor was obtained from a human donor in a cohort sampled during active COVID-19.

The CDR3 amino acid sequence is: CASSLVTATEAFF. The DNA sequence reads TGTGCCAGCAGTTTGGTTACAGCTACTGAAGCTTTCTTT. The chain is encoded by TRBV27 joined to TRBJ1-1; no D segment can be confidently identified. Sequences MNHEY (CDR1) and SMNVEV (CDR2) are obtained from the germline V gene (reference sequence). CDR3 length: 13 amino acids, cysteine to phenylalanine. Here the CDR3 DNA is all that survives: 39 bases in frame from base 1. V loses 3 bases, J loses 5 bases, and the germline ends lie 10 bases apart.